The 26 T cell receptor beta chains given below trace back to one sample, sequenced in a study of shared clonotypes between healthy human individuals. The protocol was immunoSEQ multiplex PCR, while the TCRdb copy is restricted to in-frame clones and leaves out a portion. In the table there are about a million clones, 70% to 85% of which are singletons. Sequenced sample: memory CD4+ T cells sorted from blood. Subset indicated: CD45RA-negative fraction. The receptors were gathered from a man aged 18 to 35 in good health.

This clone was counted a few times. The junction and the germline gene differ at one end; a read error may be behind it. V is TRBV29-1 and J is TRBJ2-7; 7 bases match TRBD1. This CDR3 spans 15 amino acids. Germline V lookup: CDR1 SQVTM, CDR2 ANQGSEA. CDR3 sequence reads: CSVEVSTRGSYEQYF. The CDR3 nucleotides are TGCAGCGTCGAAGTCTCGACCAGGGGGAGCTACGAGCAGTACTTC.

The rearrangement links TRBV10-3 to TRBJ1-5, with D perhaps matching TRBD1 (5 bases). CDR1 and CDR2 from the germline V gene are ENHRY and SYGVKD. This CDR3 spans 13 amino acids. The V gene lost 2 bases and the J gene lost 5 bases, with 7 bases spanning the gap. The CDR3 DNA is TGTGCCATCAGTGAGGGGGGTGATCAGCCCCAGCATTTT. Translating it yields CAISEGGDQPQHF.

Only a few counts were recorded for this clone. This sequence joins TRBV6-5 and TRBJ2-7; TRBD2 matches at 11 bases. J was trimmed by 2 bases and V by 2 bases; bases with no gene match: 2. The germline V gene encodes CDR1 MNHEY and CDR2 SVGAGI. This CDR3 is built from 15 residues. The CDR3 coding sequence is TGTGCCAGCAGTTACGCGACTAGCGGGACCTACGAGCAGTACTTC. It encodes CASSYATSGTYEQYF.

Notes on this clone: A single base separates this from a much larger clone, so it may be a read error. The gene calls are TRBV5-8 and TRBJ2-7; no reliable D call. The CDR3 has 11 residues. V was cut by 2 bases and J by 3 bases, with 3 bases left in between. Germline CDR1 and CDR2: SGHTS and YDEGEE. Here the CDR3 reads CASSFIYEQYF. The CDR3 DNA sequence: TGTGCCAGCAGCTTCATCTACGAGCAGTACTTC.

The rearrangement uses TRBV4-3 and TRBJ2-5, with TRBD2 matching over 7 bases. V shed 0 bases, J shed 1 base, and the junction held 2 bases outside the gene matches. Germline values: CDR1 LGHNA, CDR2 YSLEER. The CDR3 extends over 15 amino acids. CDR3 amino acids: CASSQDPGGQETQYF. CDR3 DNA sequence: TGCGCCAGCAGCCAAGATCCGGGGGGCCAAGAGACCCAGTACTTC.

This clone appeared once. V gene TRBV7-9 combines with J gene TRBJ1-6; 9 nucleotides align to TRBD1. CDR1 SEHNR and CDR2 FQNEAQ come from the germline V gene (reference sequence). With 6 bases clipped from V and 10 bases from J, the junction kept 10 bases outside the gene matches. The CDR3 contains 15 residues. In nucleotides, the CDR3 is TGTGCCAGCAGGTTGGGACAGGGAGAAAGCTCACCCCTCCACTTT. Encoded protein: CASRLGQGESSPLHF. Based on the CDR3 plus reference TRBV7-9 and TRBJ1-6, the full variable domain is DTGVSQNPRHKITKRGQNVTFRCDPISEHNRLYWYRQTLGQGPEFLTYFQNEAQLEKSRLLSDRFSAERPKGSFSTLEIQRTEQGDSAMYLCASRLGQGESSPLHFGNGTRLTVT.

This chain joins TRBV9 and TRBJ1-2; TRBD1 matches 9 bases. After removal of 3 bases from V and 2 bases from J, the junction contained 8 bases not matched to a gene. This CDR3 is 16 amino acids long. CDR1 and CDR2 (germline): SGDLS, YYNGEE. The CDR3 bases are TGTGCCAGCAGCGCACCCGGGACAGGGCTCAACTATGGCTACACCTTC. The encoded protein is CASSAPGTGLNYGYTF.

The genes are TRBV5-6 and TRBJ1-1; D not resolved. V lost 2 bases, J lost 12 bases, and 20 bases lay in between. This CDR3 spans 14 amino acids. Germline V gene lookup returns CDR1 SGHDT and CDR2 YYEEEE. Here the CDR3 DNA reads TGTGCCAGCAGCTTACTAGGGCCTTCCCTCCCACCTTTCTTT. This translates into CASSLLGPSLPPFF.

The chain has TRBV14 and TRBJ1-2, with 7 bases matching TRBD1. CDR1 and CDR2 (germline): SGHDN, FVKESK. J lost 9 bases, V lost 0 bases, and 1 base had no gene match. The CDR3 has 12 amino acids. The CDR3 sequence is CASSQETGSYTF. The CDR3 nucleotides read TGTGCCAGCAGCCAAGAGACAGGGAGCTACACCTTC.

The rearrangement links TRBV29-1 to TRBJ2-7, with D possibly matching TRBD2 (5 bases). Germline CDR1 is SQVTM and CDR2 is ANQGSEA. The V and J ends lost 4 bases and 2 bases respectively, with 6 bases between them. This CDR3 has 11 amino acids. The CDR3 protein is CSVAGTYEQYF. The CDR3 DNA reads TGCAGCGTTGCGGGAACCTACGAGCAGTACTTC.

The chain links TRBV5-1 to TRBJ1-6, with a possible D match to TRBD1 (5 bases). Trimming removed 0 bases at V and 0 bases at J, with 19 bases between. Germline CDR1 reads SGHRS; CDR2 reads YFSETQ. This CDR3 is 20 amino acids long. The CDR3 spells CASSLGRGRGNSSYNSPLHF. For the CDR3, the DNA is TGCGCCAGCAGCTTGGGTCGGGGGAGAGGGAACAGCTCCTATAATTCACCCCTCCACTTT.

The gene calls are TRBV7-2 and TRBJ2-7; the match to TRBD2 covers 7 bases. The V gene's germline CDR1 is SGHTA and CDR2 FQGNSA. J gave up 5 bases and V 10 bases, and 14 bases lay outside the gene matches. This CDR3 spans 14 amino acids. The CDR3 DNA is TGTGCCACTAGGTTTATTGGACTAGGCGACGAGCAGTACTTC. Translation gives CATRFIGLGDEQYF.

The genes are TRBV27 and TRBJ1-6, with no clear D. This CDR3 is built from 12 residues. Trimming removed 2 bases from V and 7 bases from J, with 3 bases in between. Germline lookup yields CDR1 MNHEY and CDR2 SMNVEV (reference sequence). The CDR3 DNA reads TGTGCCAGCAGTTTAAGAAATTCACCCCTCCACTTT. This translates into CASSLRNSPLHF.

As to this clone: Other DNA sequences within the sample encode an identical CDR3. The rearrangement joins TRBV5-1 to TRBJ1-2, with no clear D. The germline gives CDR1 SGHRS, CDR2 YFSETQ. This CDR3 spans 13 amino acids. The V end lost 0 bases, the J end lost 2 bases, and 5 bases lay between the germline ends. Here the CDR3 DNA reads TGCGCCAGCAGCTTGGCGGGGAACTATGGCTACACCTTC. Translation gives CASSLAGNYGYTF.

This clone showed up many times. This chain joins TRBV30 and TRBJ1-5, with D tentatively TRBD1 (5 bases). The ends were cut back, 2 bases at V and 2 bases at J, with 13 bases in the middle. The CDR3 extends over 15 amino acids. Looked up from germline, CDR1 is GTSNPN and CDR2 is SVGIG (reference sequence). The CDR3 DNA follows: TGTGCCTGGAGTTCCGAGGGAGGGGGCAATCAGCCCCAGCATTTT. This sequence encodes CAWSSEGGGNQPQHF.

The genes are TRBV6-5 and TRBJ2-1, with D possibly TRBD1 on 6 matching bases. The V and J ends lost 6 bases and 4 bases respectively, with 16 bases between them. Germline assignment: CDR1 MNHEY and CDR2 SVGAGI. CDR3 size: 15 residues. The CDR3 DNA reads TGTGCCAGCAGGAACCAGGGGACCTCATACAATGAGCAGTTCTTC. Encoded protein: CASRNQGTSYNEQFF.

This clone was seen only once. CDR3 in amino acids: CASRYPGGAGELFF. CDR3 DNA sequence: TGTGCCAGCAGGTACCCGGGGGGAGCCGGGGAGCTGTTTTTT. This chain joins TRBV27 and TRBJ2-2, with 7 bases matching TRBD2. CDR3 length: 14 residues. Per germline, CDR1 MNHEY and CDR2 SMNVEV (reference sequence). V lost 6 bases to trimming and J lost 6 bases; unmatched junction nucleotides: 7.

This chain uses TRBV6-1 with TRBJ2-5, with unresolved D. This CDR3 is 13 amino acids long. Germline-derived CDR1 and CDR2 are MNHNS and SASEGT. Trimming pared 3 bases from V and 5 bases from J, leaving 10 bases between. In DNA form, the CDR3 reads TGTGCCAGCAGTGATCCGGGCATGGAGACCCAGTACTTC. It yields the protein CASSDPGMETQYF.

V usage is TRBV18 and J usage is TRBJ2-5; possibly TRBD1 or TRBD2 for D (5 bases each). Germline values: CDR1 KGHSH, CDR2 LQKENI. This CDR3 is 16 amino acids long. Trimming removed 6 bases from V and 4 bases from J, with 21 bases in between. The CDR3 region is CASSPRGPSGPETQYF. CDR3 coding DNA: TGTGCCAGCTCTCCAAGGGGACCAAGTGGTCCAGAGACCCAGTACTTC.

This clone was detected only once. The chain is built from TRBV9 and TRBJ1-2, with TRBD1 as a possible D gene (5 bases). Germline V gives CDR1 SGDLS, CDR2 YYNGEE. The CDR3 covers 15 residues. Trimming took 4 bases from V and 5 from J, leaving 18 bases between them. CDR3 sequence reads: CASSTILRDGYGYTF. Here the CDR3 DNA reads TGTGCCAGCAGCACCATACTCCGGGACGGGTATGGCTACACCTTC.

The gene calls are TRBV5-4 and TRBJ1-2; TRBD1 matches at 10 bases. The CDR3 is 16 residues long. The V segment lost 4 bases and the J segment 5 bases; nucleotides outside the gene matches: 11. Germline V gene sequence: CDR1 SGHNT, CDR2 YYREEE (reference sequence). CDR3 sequence: CASSPPRQGAGYGYTF. The CDR3 nucleotides read TGTGCCAGCAGCCCCCCAAGACAGGGGGCAGGATATGGCTACACCTTC.

The V and J genes are TRBV5-1 and TRBJ1-5; the match to TRBD1 covers 8 bases. V lost 0 bases and J lost 0; bases outside the gene matches: 2. Germline V gene data show CDR1 as SGHRS and CDR2 as YFSETQ. There are 16 residues in the CDR3. DNA of the CDR3: TGCGCCAGCAGCTTGGAGGGACAGGATAGCAATCAGCCCCAGCATTTT. Amino acid sequence: CASSLEGQDSNQPQHF.

This clone was counted once. The rearrangement links TRBV12-5 to TRBJ1-1; TRBD1 might be the D (6 bases). Trimming stripped 6 bases from V and 11 bases from J, with 13 bases between. The CDR3 loop spans 11 amino acids. CDR1 is LGHNT, CDR2 FRNRAP, per germline. The CDR3 DNA sequence: TGTGCTAGTGGCGTAACAGGGCGGGCTTTCTTT. Translation: CASGVTGRAFF.

This clone was counted once. J is TRBJ2-7 and V is TRBV18; no definite D call. CDR3 length: 14 amino acids. Trimming stripped 3 bases from V and 2 bases from J, with 11 bases between. The germline CDR1 and CDR2 sequences are KGHSH and LQKENI. CDR3 sequence reads: CASSPPLGPYEQYF. CDR3 nucleotide sequence: TGTGCCAGCTCACCCCCTTTAGGCCCCTACGAGCAGTACTTC.

This chain uses TRBV18 with TRBJ2-4, with a weak D call TRBD1 (5 bases). Per the germline V gene, CDR1 is KGHSH and CDR2 is LQKENI. Trimming stripped 5 bases from V and 7 bases from J, with 12 bases between. The CDR3 loop spans 13 amino acids. The CDR3 DNA is TGTGCCAGCTCAGAAGGGGCCTGGAACATTCAGTACTTC. This codes for CASSEGAWNIQYF.

The CDR3 DNA sequence: TGTGCCAGCAGTGCTTCGGGACTAGCGGGCACAGATACGCAGTATTTT. Amino acids: CASSASGLAGTDTQYF. This rearrangement joins TRBV2 to TRBJ2-3, with 11 bases matching TRBD2. V gave up 4 bases and J gave up 1 base; unmatched junction bases: 4. This CDR3 region has 16 residues. CDR1 is SNHLY, CDR2 FYNNEI, per germline.